This TCR beta chain came from a study of circulating CD8 cells and anti-PD-1 response in melanoma. Whole-study context: Response groups: complete/partial responders versus stable/progressive non-responders.

Sorting of live CD3+CD8+TCRalphabeta+ cells by PD-1 and/or TIGIT gave four subsets. CDR3 size: 14 residues. Germline values: CDR1 LNHDA, CDR2 SQIVND (reference sequence). Trimming shortened V by 3 bases and J by 3 bases, and 11 bases separated the two germline ends. Using approximately 15 ng of total RNA, TCR libraries were made with the QIAseq Immune Repertoire TCR panel. In TCRdb, the reads were re-called with MiXCR into one record per CDR3 protein. Here the sample spans just over 1,500 distinct CDR3 sequences, 7.5% to 10% being singletons. The specimen comprised CD8+ T cells from PBMCs, sampled at baseline or after one month of anti-PD-1 therapy (not recorded which). This chain links TRBV19 with TRBJ1-1, with unresolved D. This TCR came from a human donor with melanoma. The CDR3 DNA reads as TGTGCCAGTAGTATTAACAGAGGATACACTGAAGCTTTCTTT. Its protein is CASSINRGYTEAFF.